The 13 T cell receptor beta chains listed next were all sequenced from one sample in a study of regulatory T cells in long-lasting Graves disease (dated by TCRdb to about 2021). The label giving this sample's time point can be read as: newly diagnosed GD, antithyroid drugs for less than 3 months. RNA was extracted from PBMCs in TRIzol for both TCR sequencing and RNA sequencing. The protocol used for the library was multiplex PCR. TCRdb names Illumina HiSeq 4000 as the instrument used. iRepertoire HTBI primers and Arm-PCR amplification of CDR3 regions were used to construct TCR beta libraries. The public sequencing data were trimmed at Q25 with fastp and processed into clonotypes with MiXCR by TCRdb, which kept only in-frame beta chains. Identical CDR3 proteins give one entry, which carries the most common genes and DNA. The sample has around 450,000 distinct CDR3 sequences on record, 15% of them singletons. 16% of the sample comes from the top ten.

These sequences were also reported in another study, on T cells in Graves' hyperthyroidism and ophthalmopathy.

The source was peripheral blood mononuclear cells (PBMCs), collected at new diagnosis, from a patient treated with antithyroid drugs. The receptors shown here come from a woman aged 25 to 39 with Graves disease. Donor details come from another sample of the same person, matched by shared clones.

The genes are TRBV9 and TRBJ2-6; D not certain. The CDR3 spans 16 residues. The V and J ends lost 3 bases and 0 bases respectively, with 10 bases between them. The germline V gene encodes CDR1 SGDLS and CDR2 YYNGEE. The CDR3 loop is CASSDLGHSGANVLTF. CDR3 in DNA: TGTGCCAGCAGCGACCTGGGTCACTCTGGGGCCAACGTCCTGACTTTC.

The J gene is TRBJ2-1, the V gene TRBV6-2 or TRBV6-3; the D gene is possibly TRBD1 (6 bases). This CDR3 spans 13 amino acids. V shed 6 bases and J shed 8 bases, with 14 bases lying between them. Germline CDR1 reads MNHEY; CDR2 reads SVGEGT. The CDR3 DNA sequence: TGTGCCAGCAGAAGACAGGAACGGTATGAGCAGTTCTTC. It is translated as CASRRQERYEQFF.

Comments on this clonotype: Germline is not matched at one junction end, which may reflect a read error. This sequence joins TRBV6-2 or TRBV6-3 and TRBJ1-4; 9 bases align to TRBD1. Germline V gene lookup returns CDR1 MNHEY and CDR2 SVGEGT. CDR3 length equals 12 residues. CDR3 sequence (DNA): TGTGCCAGCAGTCTGGGACAGGGCGACAGGTCTTTT. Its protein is CASSLGQGDRSF.

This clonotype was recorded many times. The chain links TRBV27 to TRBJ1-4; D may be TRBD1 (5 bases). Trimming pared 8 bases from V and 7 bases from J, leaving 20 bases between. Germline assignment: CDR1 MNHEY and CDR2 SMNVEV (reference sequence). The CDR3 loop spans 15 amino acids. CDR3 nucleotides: TGTGCCAGCGGATCAAACGCTGCCGGGGGTGAAAAACTGTTTTTT. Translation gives CASGSNAAGGEKLFF. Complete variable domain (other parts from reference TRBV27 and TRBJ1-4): EAQVTQNPRYLITVTGKKLTVTCSQNMNHEYMSWYRQDPGLGLRQIYYSMNVEVTDKGDVPEGYKVSRKEKRNFPLILESPSPNQTSLYFCASGSNAAGGEKLFFGSGTQLSVL.

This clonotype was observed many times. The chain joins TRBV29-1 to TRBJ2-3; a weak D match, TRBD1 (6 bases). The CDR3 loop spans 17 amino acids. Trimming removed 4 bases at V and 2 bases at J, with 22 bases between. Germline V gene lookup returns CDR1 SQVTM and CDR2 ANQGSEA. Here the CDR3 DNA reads TGCAGCGTTGTAAGGGGGAAGGATTCCCCACTCACAGATACGCAGTATTTT. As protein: CSVVRGKDSPLTDTQYF.

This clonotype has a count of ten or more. This CDR3 reads CASSPPWDRVKPQYF. CDR3 DNA sequence: TGTGCCAGCAGTCCTCCCTGGGACAGGGTCAAACCCCAGTACTTC. The V and J genes are TRBV28 and TRBJ2-5, with 9 nucleotides matching TRBD1. V gave up 5 bases and J gave up 9 bases; unmatched junction bases: 13. The V gene's germline CDR1 is MDHEN and CDR2 SYDVKM. This CDR3 is built from 15 residues.

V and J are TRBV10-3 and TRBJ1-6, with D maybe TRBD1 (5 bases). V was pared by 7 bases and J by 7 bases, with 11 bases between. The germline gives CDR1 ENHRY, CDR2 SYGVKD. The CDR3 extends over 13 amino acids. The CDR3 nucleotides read TGTGCCATCACCAGCAGGGAGAATTCACCCCTCCACTTT. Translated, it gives CAITSRENSPLHF.

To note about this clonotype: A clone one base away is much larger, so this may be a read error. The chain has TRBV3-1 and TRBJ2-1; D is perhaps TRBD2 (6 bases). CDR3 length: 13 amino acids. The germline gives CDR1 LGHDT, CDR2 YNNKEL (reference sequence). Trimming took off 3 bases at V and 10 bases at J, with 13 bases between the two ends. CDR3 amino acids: CASSQSTRGEQFF. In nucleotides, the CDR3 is TGTGCCAGCAGCCAGTCGACTAGAGGCGAGCAGTTCTTC.

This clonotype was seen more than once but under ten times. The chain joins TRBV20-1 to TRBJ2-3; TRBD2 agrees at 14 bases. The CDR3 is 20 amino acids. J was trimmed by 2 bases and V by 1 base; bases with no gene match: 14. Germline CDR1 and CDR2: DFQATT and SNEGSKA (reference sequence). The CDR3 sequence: CSARGLGLAGARGYTDTQYF. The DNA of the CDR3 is TGCAGTGCTAGAGGTTTGGGACTAGCGGGAGCGCGGGGTTACACAGATACGCAGTATTTT.

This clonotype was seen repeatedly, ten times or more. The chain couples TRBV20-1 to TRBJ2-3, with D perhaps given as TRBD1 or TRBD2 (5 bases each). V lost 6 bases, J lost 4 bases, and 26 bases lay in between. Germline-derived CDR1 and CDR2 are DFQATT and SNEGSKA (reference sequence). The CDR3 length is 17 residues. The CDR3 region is CSALGETPFLAADTQYF. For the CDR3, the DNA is TGCAGTGCCCTGGGGGAGACACCGTTTTTGGCCGCAGATACGCAGTATTTT.

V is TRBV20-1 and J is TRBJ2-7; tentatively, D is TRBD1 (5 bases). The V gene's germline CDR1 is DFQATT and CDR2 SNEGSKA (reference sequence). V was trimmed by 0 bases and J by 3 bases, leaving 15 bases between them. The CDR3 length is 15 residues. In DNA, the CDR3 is TGCAGTGCTAGAGATCTGCAGGGATGGGACTACGAGCAGTACTTC. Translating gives CSARDLQGWDYEQYF.

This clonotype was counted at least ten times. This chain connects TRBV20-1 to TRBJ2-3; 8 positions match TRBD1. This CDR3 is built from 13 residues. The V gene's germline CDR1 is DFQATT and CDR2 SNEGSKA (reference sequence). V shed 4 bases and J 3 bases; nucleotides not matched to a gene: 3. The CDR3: CSATGQGTDTQYF. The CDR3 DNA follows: TGCAGTGCTACTGGACAGGGAACAGATACGCAGTATTTT.

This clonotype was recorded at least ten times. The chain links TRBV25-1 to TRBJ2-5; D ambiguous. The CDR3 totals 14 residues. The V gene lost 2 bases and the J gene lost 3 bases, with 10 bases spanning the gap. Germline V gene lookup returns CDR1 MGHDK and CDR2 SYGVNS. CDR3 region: CASSEVNREETQYF. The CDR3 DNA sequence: TGTGCCAGCAGTGAAGTGAACAGAGAAGAGACCCAGTACTTC.